Listed below are T cell receptor beta chains from one sample, sequenced in a study of cytomegalovirus exposure and HLA in healthy donors. Clones were read by immunoSEQ multiplex PCR, and TCRdb kept only the in-frame ones, dropping some. The sample includes 150,000 to 200,000 clones, over 70% of them seen just once. Sequenced: PBMCs. The source of these receptors is a woman under 40 in good health and CMV-seropositive. Both conserved end residues are part of each CDR3. D genes are given only for firm matches. Size is omitted from some rows. Given values are once, few, many or a class for expanded clones.

clone size	V gene	J gene	CDR3 length	D gene	CDR3 DNA	CDR3 protein
.	TRBV9	TRBJ2-1	17	TRBD2	TGTGCCAGCAGCGTACAAACTAGCGGGATGGTCTACAATGAGCAGTTCTTC	CASSVQTSGMVYNEQFF
.	TRBV18	TRBJ1-3	15	TRBD1	TGTGCCAGCTCACTGGGGACAGGCTCTGGAAACACCATATATTTT	CASSLGTGSGNTIYF
.	TRBV5-1	TRBJ2-7	14	.	TGCGCCAGCAGCTCCTGGGACACCTCCTACGAGCAGTACTTC	CASSSWDTSYEQYF
.	TRBV18	TRBJ1-4	15	TRBD1	TGTGCCAGCTCACCGACAGGGACCCAAGGTGAAAAACTGTTTTTT	CASSPTGTQGEKLFF
.	TRBV7-8	TRBJ2-2	13	.	TGTGCCAGCCACCGGGAGCGAGCCGGGGAGCTGTTTTTT	CASHRERAGELFF
.	TRBV4-1	TRBJ2-3	17	TRBD2	TGCGCCAGCAGCCCTCGACTAGCGGGAGGAGGCACAGATACGCAGTATTTT	CASSPRLAGGGTDTQYF
few	TRBV4-3	TRBJ2-7	16	.	TGCGCCAGCAGCCAAGACGTTCTGGGCGGGAACTACGAGCAGTACTTC	CASSQDVLGGNYEQYF
few	TRBV7-3	TRBJ2-1	16	TRBD1	TGTGCCAGCAGCTCCGGCCGGGACAGGGGGAACGATGAGCAGTTCTTC	CASSSGRDRGNDEQFF
.	TRBV28	TRBJ2-5	17	TRBD2	TGTGCCAGCAGGGACCCTCTGGGACTAGCGGGAGAGGAGACCCAGTACTTC	CASRDPLGLAGEETQYF
.	TRBV7-2	TRBJ2-5	15	TRBD1	TGTGCCAGCAGCTCCCTAGGACAGGTCCAAGAGACCCAGTACTTC	CASSSLGQVQETQYF
.	TRBV7-7	TRBJ2-7	14	.	TGTGCCAGCAGCGTCGGACTGGAATCCTACGAGCAGTACTTC	CASSVGLESYEQYF
.	TRBV19	TRBJ2-1	15	.	TGTGCCAGTAGTATTTCGACAAACTCCTACAATGAGCAGTTCTTC	CASSISTNSYNEQFF
.	TRBV27	TRBJ1-4	15	.	TGTGCCAGCCGAAACATACAGGGAGGGAATGAAAAACTGTTTTTT	CASRNIQGGNEKLFF
once	TRBV28	TRBJ1-2	13	.	TGTGCCAGCAGTCTATCAGGGTTTCAGGGCTACACCTTC	CASSLSGFQGYTF
once	TRBV11-3	TRBJ2-5	15	.	TGTGCCAGCAGCTTAGGAAAAGCGGTTCAAGAGACCCAGTACTTC	CASSLGKAVQETQYF
few	TRBV28	TRBJ1-2	12	.	TGTGCCAGCAGTCGAGGGAACTATGGCTACACCTTC	CASSRGNYGYTF
.	TRBV7-2	TRBJ1-2	14	.	TGTGCCAGCAGCTTAGAGACAGCGAAGGGGGGCTACACCTTC	CASSLETAKGGYTF
.	TRBV13	TRBJ2-3	18	TRBD2	TGTGCCAGCAGCCCCCCATGGCGGGAGCATCGGGCCGCGGATACGCAGTATTTT	CASSPPWREHRAADTQYF
once	TRBV19	TRBJ1-2	15	.	TGTGCCAGTAGTGTGCGACAGGTTGCTAACTATGGCTACACCTTC	CASSVRQVANYGYTF
once	TRBV15	TRBJ2-5	15	.	TGTGCCACCAGCAGAGTGGCCAGGGGAGAAGAGACCCAGTACTTC	CATSRVARGEETQYF
few	TRBV6-1	TRBJ2-7	15	TRBD2	TGTGCCAGCAGTGAAGTAGCGGGACCTCCCTACGAGCAGTACTTC	CASSEVAGPPYEQYF
.	TRBV28	TRBJ2-1	11	.	TGTGCCAGCAGCTCGACAGTTGAGCAGTTCTTC	CASSSTVEQFF
.	TRBV6-1	TRBJ1-3	14	TRBD1	TGTGCCAGCAGGCGAGCAGGGGGCGGAAACACCATATATTTT	CASRRAGGGNTIYF
few	TRBV14	TRBJ2-7	15	.	TGTGCCAGCAGCCAAAAACAGGGCTCCTCCTACGAGCAGTACTTC	CASSQKQGSSYEQYF
.	TRBV6-5	TRBJ1-4	13	.	TGTGCCAGCAGTTACGACAGAAATGAAAAACTGTTTTTT	CASSYDRNEKLFF
once	TRBV6-5	TRBJ2-7	14	TRBD2	TGTGCCAGCAGTTCCGGGGAGGGGCCGATGAAGCAGTACTTC	CASSSGEGPMKQYF
.	TRBV5-1	TRBJ2-1	14	TRBD1	TGCGCCAGCAGCACACCGGGACAGGGGACTGAGCAGTTCTTC	CASSTPGQGTEQFF
.	TRBV5-1	TRBJ2-1	14	TRBD1	TGCGCCAGCAGCCCGACGACAGGGCGCAATGAGCAGTTCTTC	CASSPTTGRNEQFF
.	TRBV5-6	TRBJ2-3	16	.	TGTGCCAGCAGCTTGGCTCTTGCGACAAGGACAGATACGCAGTATTTT	CASSLALATRTDTQYF
.	TRBV5-4	TRBJ2-2	15	.	TGTGCCAGCAGCACTGGACAGCCGAACACCGGGGAGCTGTTTTTT	CASSTGQPNTGELFF
few	TRBV6-5	TRBJ2-1	13	.	TGTGCCAGCAGTTACGGAGGCTACAATGAGCAGTTCTTC	CASSYGGYNEQFF